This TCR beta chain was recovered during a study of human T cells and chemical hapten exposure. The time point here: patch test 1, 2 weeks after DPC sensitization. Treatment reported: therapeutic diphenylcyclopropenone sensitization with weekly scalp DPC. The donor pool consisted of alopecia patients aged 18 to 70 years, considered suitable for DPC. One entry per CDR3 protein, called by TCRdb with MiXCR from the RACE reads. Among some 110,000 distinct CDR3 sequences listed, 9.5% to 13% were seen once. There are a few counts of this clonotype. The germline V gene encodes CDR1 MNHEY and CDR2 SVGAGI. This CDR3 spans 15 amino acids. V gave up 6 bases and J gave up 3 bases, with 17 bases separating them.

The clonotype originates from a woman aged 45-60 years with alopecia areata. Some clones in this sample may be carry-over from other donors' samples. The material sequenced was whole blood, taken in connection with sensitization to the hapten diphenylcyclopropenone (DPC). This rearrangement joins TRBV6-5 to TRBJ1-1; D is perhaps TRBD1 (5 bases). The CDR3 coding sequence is TGTGCCAGCAGCCGAAGTATAGTGGGGGACACTGAAGCTTTCTTT. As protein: CASSRSIVGDTEAFF.